The 15 T cell receptor beta chains listed next were all sequenced from one sample in a study of blood T cell repertoires in COVID-19. Libraries were prepared by immunoSEQ multiplex PCR; TCRdb keeps only in-frame clonotypes and omits some of them. Of about 180,000 clones listed, 80% to 90% are singletons. Sequenced sample: peripheral blood. Every receptor here comes from a human donor with active or convalescent COVID-19. The donor label of this sample is uncertain.

This sequence joins TRBV6-2 or TRBV6-3 and TRBJ1-6, with D perhaps TRBD1 (6 bases). From germline, CDR1 is MNHEY and CDR2 SVGEGT. The CDR3 is made up of 14 amino acids. Between the trimmed V and J ends, which lost 4 bases and 4 bases, there was a span of 8 bases. CDR3 region: CASSWTDYNSPLHF. CDR3 nucleotide sequence: TGTGCCAGCAGTTGGACAGATTATAATTCACCCCTCCACTTT.

This chain joins TRBV14 and TRBJ2-1, with 11 bases aligning to TRBD2. Germline values: CDR1 SGHDN, CDR2 FVKESK. This CDR3 has 19 residues. The V segment lost 4 bases and the J segment 9 bases; nucleotides outside the gene matches: 20. In DNA form, the CDR3 reads TGTGCCAGCAGCCGACTATCTCAAACTAGCGGGGGAGGCGATGGTGAGCAGTTCTTC. It codes for CASSRLSQTSGGGDGEQFF.

The rearrangement links TRBV4-3 to TRBJ2-3, with 12 bases aligning to TRBD2. This CDR3 is built from 17 residues. Unmatched junction bases numbered 5, after V lost 0 bases and J lost 4 bases. Germline CDR1 and CDR2: LGHNA and YSLEER. CDR3 residues: CASSQDALAGGADTQYF. The CDR3, as DNA: TGCGCCAGCAGCCAAGATGCCCTAGCGGGGGGGGCAGATACGCAGTATTTT.

The rearrangement uses TRBV10-2 and TRBJ1-6; possible D gene TRBD1, 6 bases. Germline V lookup: CDR1 WSHSY, CDR2 SAAADI. The V end was cut by 5 bases, the J end by 11 bases, with 16 bases between. The CDR3 runs 14 residues. CDR3 nucleotide sequence: TGCGCCAGCAGTCTGGGGGCAGAAAGTGCACCCCTCCACTTT. Its protein product is CASSLGAESAPLHF.

This clone appeared once. J is TRBJ2-2 and V is TRBV2, with TRBD2 identical over 8 bases. CDR1 is SNHLY, CDR2 FYNNEI, per germline. Trimming at V came to 8 bases and at J to 6 bases, leaving 14 bases not matched to a gene. The CDR3 extends over 16 amino acids. The CDR3 DNA is TGTGCCAGCCGATGGGCTAGCGGGTATCGGGCCGGGGAGCTGTTTTTT. Its translation: CASRWASGYRAGELFF.

V gene TRBV2 combines with J gene TRBJ2-5; maybe TRBD2 (6 bases). CDR1 and CDR2 (germline): SNHLY, FYNNEI. The CDR3 sequence is 11 residues long. Trimming left V 6 bases short and J 7 bases short, with 9 bases between. The CDR3 sequence is CASRLLATQYF. As DNA, the CDR3 is TGTGCCAGCAGGTTACTAGCGACCCAGTACTTC.

This clone was recorded only once. The chain combines TRBV5-6 with TRBJ2-1; 8 bases agree with TRBD1. With 4 bases clipped from V and 7 bases from J, the junction kept 10 bases outside the gene matches. Germline V CDR1 and CDR2: SGHDT, YYEEEE. This CDR3 comprises 15 residues. The CDR3, as DNA: TGTGCCAGCAGCGGAGGGGGTCGGACAGGGAATGAGCAGTTCTTC. Translated: CASSGGGRTGNEQFF.

The gene calls are TRBV7-9 and TRBJ1-6, with TRBD1 matching over 9 bases. Trimming removed 3 bases from V and 7 bases from J; junction bases left unmatched: 4. CDR3 length: 15 residues. Germline-derived CDR1 and CDR2 are SEHNR and FQNEAQ (reference sequence). Written as DNA, the CDR3 is TGTGCCAGCAGCTTCTGGACAGGGGTAAATTCACCCCTCCACTTT. This codes for CASSFWTGVNSPLHF.

In nucleotides, the CDR3 is TGCGCCAGCTCGAACGCTGGGGATCCCCGGGGCTATGGCTACACCTTC. This sequence encodes CASSNAGDPRGYGYTF. This chain connects TRBV5-1 to TRBJ1-2; no firm D call. The CDR3 sequence is 16 residues long. The germline CDR1 and CDR2 sequences are SGHRS and YFSETQ. V lost 7 bases and J 4 bases, leaving 23 bases between the germline ends.

The V call is TRBV25-1, the J call TRBJ2-7; tentatively, D is TRBD2 (5 bases). V was clipped by 3 bases and J by 1 base, with 10 bases between them. Germline CDR1 reads MGHDK; CDR2 reads SYGVNS. CDR3 length equals 14 residues. In DNA, the CDR3 is TGTGCCAGCAGTGAGTCAGGAGGATCCTACGAGCAGTACTTC. It codes for CASSESGGSYEQYF.

The chain joins TRBV6-5 to TRBJ2-4, with no clear D. Looked up from germline, CDR1 is MNHEY and CDR2 is SVGAGI. The CDR3 extends over 16 amino acids. The V end was cut by 0 bases, the J end by 0 bases, with 9 bases between. Here the CDR3 DNA reads TGTGCCAGCAGTTACTCGATTGGCGGAGCCAAAAACATTCAGTACTTC. Protein product: CASSYSIGGAKNIQYF.

The chain carries TRBV5-4 and TRBJ2-3; TRBD2 matches at 11 bases. Germline lookup yields CDR1 SGHNT and CDR2 YYREEE (reference sequence). J lost 0 bases, V lost 7 bases, and 16 bases had no gene match. The CDR3 extends over 19 amino acids. The CDR3 loop reads CASPSPRASGGTSTDTQYF. DNA of the CDR3: TGTGCCAGCCCCTCGCCCCGGGCTAGCGGGGGGACTAGCACAGATACGCAGTATTTT.

This rearrangement joins TRBV5-1 to TRBJ1-6; no firm D call. Germline V lookup: CDR1 SGHRS, CDR2 YFSETQ. V was cut by 4 bases and J by 0 bases, with 8 bases left in between. CDR3 length: 15 amino acids. CDR3 sequence reads: CASSQAASYNSPLHF. DNA of the CDR3: TGCGCCAGCAGCCAGGCCGCCTCCTATAATTCACCCCTCCACTTT.

In nucleotides, the CDR3 is TGTGCCAGCAGCACCGGGACAGGGTCGTACTATGGCTACACCTTC. It translates to CASSTGTGSYYGYTF. The chain joins TRBV7-2 to TRBJ1-2; 9 bases fit TRBD1. J was trimmed by 3 bases and V by 5 bases; bases with no gene match: 7. The CDR3 runs 15 residues. Germline values: CDR1 SGHTA, CDR2 FQGNSA.

The rearrangement links TRBV29-1 to TRBJ1-1; D gene uncertain. V dropped 4 bases and J dropped 1 base, with 7 bases sitting between them. Germline V gives CDR1 SQVTM, CDR2 ANQGSEA. The CDR3 is 12 residues long. The DNA for the CDR3 is TGCAGCGTTGTGACGGGGAACACTGAAGCTTTCTTT. This translates into CSVVTGNTEAFF.